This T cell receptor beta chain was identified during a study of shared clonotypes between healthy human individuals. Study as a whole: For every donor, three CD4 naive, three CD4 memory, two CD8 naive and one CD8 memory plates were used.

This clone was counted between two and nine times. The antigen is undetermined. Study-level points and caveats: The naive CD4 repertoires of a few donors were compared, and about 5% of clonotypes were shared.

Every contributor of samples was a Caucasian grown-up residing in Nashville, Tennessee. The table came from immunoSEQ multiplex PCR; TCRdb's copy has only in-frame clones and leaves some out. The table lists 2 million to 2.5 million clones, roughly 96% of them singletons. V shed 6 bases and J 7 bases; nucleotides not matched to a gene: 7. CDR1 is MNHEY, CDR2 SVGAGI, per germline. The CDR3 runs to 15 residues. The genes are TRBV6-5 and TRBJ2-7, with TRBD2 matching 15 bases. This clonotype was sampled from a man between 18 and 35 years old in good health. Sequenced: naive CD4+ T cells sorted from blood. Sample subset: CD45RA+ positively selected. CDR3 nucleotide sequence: TGTGCCAGCAGCCGAGGACTAGCGGGAGGGAGGGAGCAGTACTTC. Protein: CASSRGLAGGREQYF.